The entry below describes one T cell receptor beta chain. Profiling relied on immunoSEQ multiplex PCR, and the TCRdb table lists in-frame clones only, not all of them. The sample has roughly 30,000 clones; 70% to 90% are singletons. The CDR3 sequence is 15 residues long. The V end was cut by 1 base, the J end by 0 bases, with 7 bases between. CDR1 and CDR2 (germline): SGHTA, FQGTGA. These data are taken from a study of T cells in localized non-small cell lung cancer. This chain uses TRBV7-3 with TRBJ2-1, with unresolved D. The sample was peripheral blood, taken before any cancer treatment. This clonotype was obtained from a woman aged 18-55 years with stage I lung adenocarcinoma. CDR3 DNA: TGTGCCAGCAGCTTAATGAGTATCTCCTACAATGAGCAGTTCTTC. Translation: CASSLMSISYNEQFF.